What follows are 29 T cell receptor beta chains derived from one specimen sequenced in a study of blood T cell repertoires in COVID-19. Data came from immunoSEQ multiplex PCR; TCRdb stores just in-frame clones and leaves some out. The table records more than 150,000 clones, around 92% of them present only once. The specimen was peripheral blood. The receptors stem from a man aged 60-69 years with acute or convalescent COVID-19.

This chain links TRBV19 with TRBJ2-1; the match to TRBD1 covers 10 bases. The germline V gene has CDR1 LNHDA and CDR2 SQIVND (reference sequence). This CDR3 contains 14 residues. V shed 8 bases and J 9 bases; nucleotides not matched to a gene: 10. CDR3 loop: CASESGTGDLEQFF. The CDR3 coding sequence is TGTGCCAGTGAGAGCGGGACAGGGGACCTTGAGCAGTTCTTC.

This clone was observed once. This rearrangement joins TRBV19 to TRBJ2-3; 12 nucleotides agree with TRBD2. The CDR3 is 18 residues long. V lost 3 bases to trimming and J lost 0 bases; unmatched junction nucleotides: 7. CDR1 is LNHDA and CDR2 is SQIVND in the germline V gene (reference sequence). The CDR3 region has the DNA TGTGCCAGTAGTATGACTAGCGGGGGAACTAGTAGCACAGATACGCAGTATTTT. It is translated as CASSMTSGGTSSTDTQYF.

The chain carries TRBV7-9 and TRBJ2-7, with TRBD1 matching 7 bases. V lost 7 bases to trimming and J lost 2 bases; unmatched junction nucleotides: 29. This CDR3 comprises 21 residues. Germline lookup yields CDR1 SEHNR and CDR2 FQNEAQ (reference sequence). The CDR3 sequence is CASTFAPLTLPGTDRAYEQYF. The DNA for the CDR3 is TGTGCCAGCACCTTTGCCCCCCTCACCCTTCCAGGGACAGATAGAGCCTACGAGCAGTACTTC.

The CDR3 DNA sequence: TGTGCCACCAGCAGGGCGCGGGGGGGGAGCACAGATACGCAGTATTTT. Encoded protein: CATSRARGGSTDTQYF. The V gene is TRBV15, the J gene TRBJ2-3; TRBD2 aligns across 9 bases. CDR1 and CDR2 (germline): LNHNV, YYDKDF (reference sequence). V shed 3 bases and J 0 bases; nucleotides not matched to a gene: 4. The CDR3 covers 16 residues.

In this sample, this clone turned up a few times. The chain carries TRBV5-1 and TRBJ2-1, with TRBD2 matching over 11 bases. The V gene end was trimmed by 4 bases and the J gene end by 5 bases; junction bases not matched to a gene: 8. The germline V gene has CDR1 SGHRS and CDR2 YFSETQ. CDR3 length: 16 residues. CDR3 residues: CASSKTGTSGNNEQFF. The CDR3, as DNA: TGCGCCAGCAGCAAAACCGGGACTAGCGGTAACAATGAGCAGTTCTTC.

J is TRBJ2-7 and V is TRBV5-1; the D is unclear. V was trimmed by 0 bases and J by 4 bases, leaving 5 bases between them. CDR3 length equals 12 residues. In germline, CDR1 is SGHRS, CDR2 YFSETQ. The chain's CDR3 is CASSLAPYEQYF. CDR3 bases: TGCGCCAGCAGCTTGGCCCCTTACGAGCAGTACTTC.

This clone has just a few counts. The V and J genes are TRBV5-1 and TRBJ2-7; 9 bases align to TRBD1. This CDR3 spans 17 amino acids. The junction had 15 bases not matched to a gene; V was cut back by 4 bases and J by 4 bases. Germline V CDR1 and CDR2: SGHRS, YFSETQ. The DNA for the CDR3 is TGCGCCAGCAGCCCTTATTCCGGGACAGGGAAGGCGTACGAGCAGTACTTC. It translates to CASSPYSGTGKAYEQYF.

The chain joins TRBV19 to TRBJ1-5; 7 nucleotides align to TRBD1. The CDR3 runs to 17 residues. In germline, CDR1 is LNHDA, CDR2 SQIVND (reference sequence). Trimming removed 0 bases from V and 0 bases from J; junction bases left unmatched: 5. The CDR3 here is CASSIDSGTVSNQPQHF. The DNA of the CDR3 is TGTGCCAGTAGTATAGATTCCGGGACAGTTAGCAATCAGCCCCAGCATTTT.

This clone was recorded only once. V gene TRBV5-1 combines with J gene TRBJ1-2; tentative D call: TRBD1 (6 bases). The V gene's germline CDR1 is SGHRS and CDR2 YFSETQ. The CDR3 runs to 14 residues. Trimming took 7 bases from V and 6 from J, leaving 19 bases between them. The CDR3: CASGLAGAGNGYTF. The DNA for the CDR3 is TGCGCCAGCGGCCTGGCAGGGGCCGGGAATGGCTACACCTTC.

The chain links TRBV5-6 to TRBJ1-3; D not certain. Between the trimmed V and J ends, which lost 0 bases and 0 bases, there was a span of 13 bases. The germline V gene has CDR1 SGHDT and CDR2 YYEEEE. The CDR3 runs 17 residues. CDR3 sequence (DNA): TGTGCCAGCAGCTTGGGTCCCCCTCGCGACTCTGGAAACACCATATATTTT. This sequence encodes CASSLGPPRDSGNTIYF.

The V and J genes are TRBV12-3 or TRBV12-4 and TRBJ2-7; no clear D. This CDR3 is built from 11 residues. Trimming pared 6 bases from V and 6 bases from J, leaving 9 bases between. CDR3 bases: TGTGCCAGCAGGGGCCTTAGCGAGCAGTACTTC. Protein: CASRGLSEQYF.

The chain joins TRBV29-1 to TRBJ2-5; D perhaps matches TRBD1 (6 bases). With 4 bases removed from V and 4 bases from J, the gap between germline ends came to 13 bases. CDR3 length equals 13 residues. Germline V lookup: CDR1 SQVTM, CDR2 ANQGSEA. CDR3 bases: TGCAGCGTTGTAGAAGGGGGTGGAGAGACCCAGTACTTC. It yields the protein CSVVEGGGETQYF.

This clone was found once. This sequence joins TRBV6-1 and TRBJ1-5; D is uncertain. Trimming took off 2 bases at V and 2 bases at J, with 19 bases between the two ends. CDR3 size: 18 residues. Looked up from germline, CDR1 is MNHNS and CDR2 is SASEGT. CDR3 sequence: CASSESWAWGGGNQPQHF. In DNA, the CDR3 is TGTGCCAGCAGTGAATCGTGGGCATGGGGAGGTGGCAATCAGCCCCAGCATTTT.

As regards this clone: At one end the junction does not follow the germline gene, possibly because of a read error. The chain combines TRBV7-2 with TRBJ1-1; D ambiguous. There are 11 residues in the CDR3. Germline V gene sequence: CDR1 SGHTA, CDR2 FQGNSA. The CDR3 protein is CASTLYGSAFF. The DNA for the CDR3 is TGTGCCAGCACCTTATACGGTTCGGCTTTCTTT.

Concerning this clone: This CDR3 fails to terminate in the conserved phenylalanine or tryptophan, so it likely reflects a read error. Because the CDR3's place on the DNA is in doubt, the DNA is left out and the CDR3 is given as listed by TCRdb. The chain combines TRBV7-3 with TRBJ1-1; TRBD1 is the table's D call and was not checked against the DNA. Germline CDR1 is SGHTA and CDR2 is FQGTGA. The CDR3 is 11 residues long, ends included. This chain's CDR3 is CASSSAIGQNP.

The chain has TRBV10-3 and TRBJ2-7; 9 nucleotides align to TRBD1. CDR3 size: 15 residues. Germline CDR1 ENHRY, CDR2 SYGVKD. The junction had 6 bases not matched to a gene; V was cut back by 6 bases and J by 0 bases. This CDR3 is CAIRSGTGSSYEQYF. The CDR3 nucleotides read TGTGCCATCAGGTCTGGGACAGGGAGCTCCTACGAGCAGTACTTC.

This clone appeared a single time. CDR3 residues: CASSLDRGSWEQYF. The CDR3 region has the DNA TGTGCCAGCAGCTTGGACAGGGGGAGTTGGGAGCAGTACTTC. The chain couples TRBV5-5 to TRBJ2-7; 8 bases match TRBD1. V lost 0 bases, J lost 7 bases, and 6 bases stayed unmatched. The CDR3 totals 14 residues. The V gene's germline CDR1 is SGHKS and CDR2 YYEKEE (reference sequence).

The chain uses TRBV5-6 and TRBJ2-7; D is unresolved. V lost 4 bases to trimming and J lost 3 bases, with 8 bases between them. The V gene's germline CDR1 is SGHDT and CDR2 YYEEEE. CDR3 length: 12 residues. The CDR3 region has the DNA TGTGCCAGCAGCCTGGCCCGCTACGAGCAGTACTTC. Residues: CASSLARYEQYF.

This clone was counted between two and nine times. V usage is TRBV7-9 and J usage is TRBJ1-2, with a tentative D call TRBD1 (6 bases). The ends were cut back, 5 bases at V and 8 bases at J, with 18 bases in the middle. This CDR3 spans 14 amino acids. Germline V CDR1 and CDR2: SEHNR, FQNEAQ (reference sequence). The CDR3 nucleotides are TGTGCCAGCAGCGAAACACAGGGACCCGGCGGCTACACCTTC. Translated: CASSETQGPGGYTF.

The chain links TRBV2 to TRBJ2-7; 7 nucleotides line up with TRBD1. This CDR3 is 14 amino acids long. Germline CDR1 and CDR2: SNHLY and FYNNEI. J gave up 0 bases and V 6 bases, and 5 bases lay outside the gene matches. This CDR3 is CASRTGTVSYEQYF. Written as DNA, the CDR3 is TGTGCCAGCAGGACCGGGACAGTCTCCTACGAGCAGTACTTC.

CDR3: CASSQSGGSSYEQYF. The CDR3 nucleotides read TGTGCCAGCAGTCAAAGCGGGGGGAGCTCCTACGAGCAGTACTTC. This rearrangement joins TRBV6-5 to TRBJ2-7, with 9 bases fitting TRBD2. Germline V gene lookup returns CDR1 MNHEY and CDR2 SVGAGI. V was clipped by 5 bases and J by 0 bases; unmatched bases: 5. The CDR3 has 15 amino acids.

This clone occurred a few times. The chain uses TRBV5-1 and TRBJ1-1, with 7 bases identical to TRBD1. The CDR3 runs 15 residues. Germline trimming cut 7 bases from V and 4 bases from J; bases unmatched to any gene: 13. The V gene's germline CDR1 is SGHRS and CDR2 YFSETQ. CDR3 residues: CASSETGSWGTEAFF. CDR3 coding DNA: TGCGCCAGCTCGGAGACAGGGTCCTGGGGCACTGAAGCTTTCTTT.

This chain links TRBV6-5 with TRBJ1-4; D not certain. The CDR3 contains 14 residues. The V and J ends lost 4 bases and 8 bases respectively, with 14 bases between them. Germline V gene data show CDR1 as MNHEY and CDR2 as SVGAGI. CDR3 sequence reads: CASSSSSGREKLFF. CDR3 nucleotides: TGTGCCAGCAGTTCAAGTTCGGGGAGGGAAAAACTGTTTTTT.

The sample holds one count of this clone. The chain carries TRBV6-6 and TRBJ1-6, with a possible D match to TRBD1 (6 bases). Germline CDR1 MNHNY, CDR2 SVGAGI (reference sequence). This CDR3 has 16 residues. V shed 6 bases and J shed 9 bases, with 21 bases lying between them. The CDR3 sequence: CASSPRGGGLVSPLHF. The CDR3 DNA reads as TGTGCCAGCAGCCCGCGTGGGGGGGGCCTAGTTTCACCCCTCCACTTT.

CDR3 loop: CASSARDRANYGYTF. The CDR3, as DNA: TGTGCCAGTAGTGCCCGGGACAGGGCTAACTATGGCTACACCTTC. This sequence joins TRBV19 and TRBJ1-2, with TRBD1 matching over 9 bases. The ends lost 5 bases at V and 0 bases at J; junction bases unmatched: 4. The CDR3 totals 15 residues. Germline V gene lookup returns CDR1 LNHDA and CDR2 SQIVND (reference sequence).

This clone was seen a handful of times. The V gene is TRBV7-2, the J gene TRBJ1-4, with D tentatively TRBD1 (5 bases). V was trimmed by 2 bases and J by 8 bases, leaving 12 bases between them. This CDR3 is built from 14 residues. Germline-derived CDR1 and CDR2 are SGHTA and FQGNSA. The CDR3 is CASSLNRGGEKLFF. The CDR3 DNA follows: TGTGCCAGCAGCTTAAACCGGGGGGGGGAAAAACTGTTTTTT.

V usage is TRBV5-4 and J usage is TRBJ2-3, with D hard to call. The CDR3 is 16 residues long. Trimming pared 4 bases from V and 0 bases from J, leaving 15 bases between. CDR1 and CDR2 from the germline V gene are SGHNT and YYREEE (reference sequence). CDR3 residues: CASSPGTNPSTDTQYF. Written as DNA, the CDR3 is TGTGCCAGCAGCCCGGGTACAAACCCTAGCACAGATACGCAGTATTTT.

In DNA, the CDR3 is TGTGCCAGCATCTCCGACACCTATAATTCACCCCTCCACTTT. This sequence encodes CASISDTYNSPLHF. The chain links TRBV6-6 to TRBJ1-6; no definite D call. This CDR3 region has 14 residues. Deletions cut 7 bases from V and 2 bases from J, with 9 bases between. The germline gives CDR1 MNHNY, CDR2 SVGAGI (reference sequence).

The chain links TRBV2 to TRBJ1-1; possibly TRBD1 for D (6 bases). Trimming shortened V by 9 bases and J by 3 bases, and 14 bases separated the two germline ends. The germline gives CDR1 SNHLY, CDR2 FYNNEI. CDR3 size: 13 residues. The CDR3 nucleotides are TGTGCCAGTGACCAGGGGAGGGACACTGAAGCTTTCTTT. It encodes CASDQGRDTEAFF.